A single sample gave rise to the 25 T cell receptor beta chains below, sequenced in a study of blood T cell repertoires in COVID-19. Assay used: immunoSEQ multiplex PCR; TCRdb lists only in-frame clones, some missing. The data show 130,000 or so clones, over 80% seen once. Sequenced sample: PBMCs or T cells enriched from blood (not recorded which). These receptors were collected from a man between 25 and 39 years old who had recovered from COVID-19.

This chain joins TRBV7-8 and TRBJ2-3, with 8 bases identical to TRBD2. After removal of 1 base from V and 6 bases from J, the junction contained 6 bases not matched to a gene. CDR3 length equals 15 residues. Germline CDR1 SGHVS, CDR2 FQNEAQ. The CDR3 region has the DNA TGTGCCAGCAGCTTAGACGGGACTAGGGGGGATACGCAGTATTTT. As protein: CASSLDGTRGDTQYF.

The rearrangement links TRBV27 to TRBJ2-2, with 12 bases that match TRBD2. V shed 1 base and J 7 bases; nucleotides not matched to a gene: 7. Germline lookup yields CDR1 MNHEY and CDR2 SMNVEV (reference sequence). This CDR3 region has 17 residues. The CDR3 spells CASSLFASGGDGGELFF. CDR3 nucleotides: TGTGCCAGCAGTTTATTCGCTAGCGGGGGGGACGGCGGGGAGCTGTTTTTT.

J is TRBJ1-2 and V is TRBV11-2; no clear D gene. This CDR3 has 14 amino acids. V lost 1 base and J 4 bases, leaving 10 bases between the germline ends. Germline lookup yields CDR1 SGHAT and CDR2 FQNNGV. CDR3 sequence reads: CASSLARPAYGYTF. CDR3 sequence (DNA): TGTGCCAGCAGCTTAGCGAGGCCCGCCTATGGCTACACCTTC.

This clone was seen only a few times. The V and J genes are TRBV6-5 and TRBJ1-1, with D perhaps matching TRBD1 (5 bases). V was shortened by 5 bases and J by 8 bases, with 12 bases between the two germline ends. CDR1 is MNHEY, CDR2 SVGAGI, per germline. The CDR3 contains 12 residues. CDR3: CASSNWGVEAFF. The CDR3, as DNA: TGTGCCAGCAGTAACTGGGGGGTCGAAGCTTTCTTT.

The chain is built from TRBV18 and TRBJ1-5; D is unclear. The CDR3 spans 15 residues. The ends were cut back, 0 bases at V and 9 bases at J, with 15 bases in the middle. CDR1 and CDR2 (germline): KGHSH, LQKENI. The CDR3, as DNA: TGTGCCAGCTCACCACCGGGCCTCATAGTGGGGCCCCAGCATTTT. Its protein is CASSPPGLIVGPQHF.

The chain uses TRBV2 and TRBJ2-7, with D maybe TRBD1 (6 bases). Trimming removed 3 bases from V and 6 bases from J, with 12 bases in between. Germline loops: CDR1 SNHLY, CDR2 FYNNEI. This CDR3 comprises 13 residues. As DNA, the CDR3 is TGTGCCAGCAGTGATGGGGGCGAGATCGAGCAGTACTTC. Encoded protein: CASSDGGEIEQYF.

The CDR3 reads CASSLSQGGSNYGYTF. CDR3 DNA: TGTGCCAGCAGCTTGTCACAGGGAGGGTCGAACTATGGCTACACCTTC. The chain employs TRBV7-9 and TRBJ1-2, with D tentatively TRBD1 (6 bases). V lost 3 bases and J lost 2, with 16 bases in between. Looked up from germline, CDR1 is SEHNR and CDR2 is FQNEAQ (reference sequence). The CDR3 spans 16 residues.

The J gene is TRBJ1-5, the V gene TRBV11-2, with D unresolved. This CDR3 has 14 amino acids. Per the germline V gene, CDR1 is SGHAT and CDR2 is FQNNGV. V lost 5 bases and J lost 5, with 13 bases in between. The CDR3 sequence is CASSPRLTDQPQHF. The CDR3 DNA reads as TGTGCCAGCAGCCCCCGGTTAACCGATCAGCCCCAGCATTTT. The full variable domain, completed using reference TRBV11-2 and TRBJ1-5, is EAGVAQSPRYKIIEKRQSVAFWCNPISGHATLYWYQQILGQGPKLLIQFQNNGVVDDSQLPKDRFSAERLKGVDSTLKIQPAKLEDSAVYLCASSPRLTDQPQHFGDGTRLSIL.

The rearrangement joins TRBV5-6 to TRBJ1-2; 7 nucleotides line up with TRBD1. The V gene's germline CDR1 is SGHDT and CDR2 YYEEEE. The CDR3 length is 15 residues. Trimming removed 4 bases from V and 5 bases from J; junction bases left unmatched: 11. The CDR3, as DNA: TGTGCCAGCAGCCCGGTAGGGACAGCGATATATGGCTACACCTTC. Its protein product is CASSPVGTAIYGYTF.

The chain is built from TRBV6-5 and TRBJ1-2; TRBD1 might be the D (6 bases). This CDR3 contains 15 residues. V was shortened by 6 bases and J by 2 bases, with 16 bases between the two germline ends. Germline CDR1 MNHEY, CDR2 SVGAGI. The DNA for the CDR3 is TGTGCCAGCAGACCAAGCAGGGGAGGGAACTATGGCTACACCTTC. Translated: CASRPSRGGNYGYTF.

J is TRBJ2-3 and V is TRBV7-9; D may be TRBD2 (5 bases). The CDR3 loop spans 13 amino acids. Trimming removed 11 bases at V and 2 bases at J, with 14 bases between. The V gene's germline CDR1 is SEHNR and CDR2 FQNEAQ (reference sequence). In DNA, the CDR3 is TGTGCCGTCGGAGAGGGCTACACAGATACGCAGTATTTT. This gives the protein CAVGEGYTDTQYF.

The chain combines TRBV6-5 with TRBJ2-3; 12 nucleotides agree with TRBD2. Germline CDR1 and CDR2: MNHEY and SVGAGI. The V gene end was trimmed by 10 bases and the J gene end by 6 bases; junction bases not matched to a gene: 5. The CDR3 is made up of 13 amino acids. The DNA of the CDR3 is TGTGCCACCCGAGGACTAGCGGGGGATACGCAGTATTTT. It is translated as CATRGLAGDTQYF.

The rearrangement uses TRBV7-6 and TRBJ1-3; no definite D call. The V gene's germline CDR1 is SGHVS and CDR2 FNYEAQ. Trimming removed 5 bases from V and 9 bases from J, with 11 bases in between. The CDR3 is 12 residues long. Written as DNA, the CDR3 is TGTGCCAGCAGCGCTCCGGGGAGCACCATATATTTT. Translated, it gives CASSAPGSTIYF.

This chain connects TRBV3-1 (or the pseudogene TRBV3-2) to TRBJ2-3; 12 bases fit TRBD2. The CDR3 runs 19 residues. CDR1 is LGHDT, CDR2 YNNKEL, per germline (reference sequence). With V trimmed by 3 bases and J by 0 bases, 10 bases remained unmatched. The CDR3 DNA reads TGTGCCAGCAGCCAGCAGCACCGGACTAGCGGGACCAGCACAGATACGCAGTATTTT. Protein: CASSQQHRTSGTSTDTQYF.

Only one count was recorded for this clone. The chain links TRBV5-4 to TRBJ1-2, with D possibly TRBD1 on 6 matching bases. The CDR3 spans 15 residues. V was trimmed by 0 bases and J by 4 bases, leaving 13 bases between them. Germline V gene lookup returns CDR1 SGHNT and CDR2 YYREEE (reference sequence). CDR3 DNA sequence: TGTGCCAGCAGCTTGGCGCAGGGGCCATTCTATGGCTACACCTTC. Its translation is CASSLAQGPFYGYTF. The full variable domain, rest sourced from reference TRBV5-4 and TRBJ1-2, is ETGVTQSPTHLIKTRGQQVTLRCSSQSGHNTVSWYQQALGQGPQFIFQYYREEENGRGNFPPRFSGLQFPNYSSELNVNALELDDSALYLCASSLAQGPFYGYTFGSGTRLTVV.

This clone was recorded a few times. J is TRBJ2-7 and V is TRBV30, with TRBD1 matching over 7 bases. Germline CDR1 and CDR2: GTSNPN and SVGIG (reference sequence). The CDR3 is made up of 11 amino acids. V lost 5 bases to trimming and J lost 5 bases; unmatched junction nucleotides: 3. CDR3 coding DNA: TGTGCCTGGGGCGGACAGGACGAGCAGTACTTC. Translation gives CAWGGQDEQYF.

The chain links TRBV13 to TRBJ1-6, with D unclear. Germline values: CDR1 PRHDT, CDR2 FYEKMQ (reference sequence). V was trimmed by 2 bases and J by 10 bases, leaving 15 bases between them. The length of the CDR3 is 15 residues. DNA of the CDR3: TGTGCCAGCAGCTTACAGCCGGGTGAGGAATCACCCCTCCACTTT. It translates to CASSLQPGEESPLHF.

The J gene is TRBJ2-3, the V gene TRBV18, with TRBD2 as a possible D gene (5 bases). Germline V gene data show CDR1 as KGHSH and CDR2 as LQKENI. V lost 0 bases to trimming and J lost 4 bases, with 11 bases between them. The CDR3 is 15 amino acids. The CDR3 reads CASSPPAGAPDTQYF. In DNA form, the CDR3 reads TGTGCCAGCTCACCACCGGCGGGTGCCCCAGATACGCAGTATTTT. Complete variable domain (other parts from reference TRBV18 and TRBJ2-3): NAGVMQNPRHLVRRRGQEARLRCSPMKGHSHVYWYRQLPEEGLKFMVYLQKENIIDESGMPKERFSAEFPKEGPSILRIQQVVRGDSAAYFCASSPPAGAPDTQYFGPGTRLTVL.

This clone was seen a single time. This chain joins TRBV15 and TRBJ2-1; maybe TRBD2 (6 bases). This CDR3 is built from 13 residues. Germline V gives CDR1 LNHNV, CDR2 YYDKDF (reference sequence). Trimming removed 5 bases from V and 2 bases from J, with 7 bases in between. CDR3 loop: CATSGGPYNEQFF. The CDR3 DNA sequence: TGTGCCACCAGCGGAGGGCCCTACAATGAGCAGTTCTTC.

The chain couples TRBV12-5 to TRBJ2-1; 7 bases match TRBD1. The V segment lost 7 bases and the J segment 4 bases; nucleotides outside the gene matches: 10. The CDR3 length is 15 residues. CDR1 is LGHNT, CDR2 FRNRAP, per germline. CDR3 bases: TGTGCTAGTGATCTCACCGGGGACAGATACAATGAGCAGTTCTTC. Its translation is CASDLTGDRYNEQFF.

The gene calls are TRBV2 and TRBJ1-1; TRBD1 agrees at 7 bases. V was clipped by 0 bases and J by 5 bases; unmatched bases: 6. The CDR3 has 15 amino acids. The germline V gene encodes CDR1 SNHLY and CDR2 FYNNEI. In DNA form, the CDR3 reads TGTGCCAGCAGTGAAGCGCAGGGGGTGGTTACTGAAGCTTTCTTT. Amino acids: CASSEAQGVVTEAFF.

V and J are TRBV30 and TRBJ1-5; no reliable D call. The CDR3 extends over 12 amino acids. CDR1 and CDR2 from the germline V gene are GTSNPN and SVGIG (reference sequence). The V and J ends lost 2 bases and 2 bases respectively, with 4 bases between them. The CDR3 protein is CAWSTGNQPQHF. DNA of the CDR3: TGTGCCTGGAGTACGGGCAATCAGCCCCAGCATTTT.

Details on this clone: A junction boundary mismatches the germline segment, possibly from a read error. V is TRBV3-1 (or the pseudogene TRBV3-2) and J is TRBJ2-7, with D perhaps TRBD1 (7 bases). The CDR3 length is 12 residues. Per the germline V gene, CDR1 is LGHDT and CDR2 is YNNKEL (reference sequence). CDR3 coding DNA: TGTGCCAGCAGCCATCAGGGGGAGGCCCCTCACTTC. This codes for CASSHQGEAPHF.

The chain has TRBV6-1 and TRBJ2-4; D gene uncertain. This CDR3 is 14 amino acids long. Germline V gene data show CDR1 as MNHNS and CDR2 as SASEGT. V gave up 0 bases and J gave up 6 bases, with 9 bases separating them. CDR3 amino acids: CASSEALDLNIQYF. CDR3 coding DNA: TGTGCCAGCAGTGAAGCATTAGATTTAAACATTCAGTACTTC.

This clone occurred a few times. This sample also contains other DNA sequences that code for the same CDR3. The chain carries TRBV3-1 (or the pseudogene TRBV3-2) and TRBJ1-5; 9 nucleotides align to TRBD1. The CDR3 is 14 residues long. Losses at the gene ends were 3 bases for V and 4 bases for J; bases not matched to a gene: 1. Germline V gene data show CDR1 as LGHDT and CDR2 as YNNKEL (reference sequence). The CDR3 here is CASSQGQGNQPQHF. CDR3 nucleotides: TGTGCCAGCAGCCAGGGACAGGGAAATCAGCCCCAGCATTTT.